Given below is one T cell receptor (beta chain) in context. Antigen: not known. This likely traces to a read error, being one base from a far larger clone. From germline, CDR1 is LGHNA and CDR2 YSLEER. The CDR3 is made up of 14 amino acids. V lost 0 bases and J lost 8, with 12 bases in between. Sequenced by immunoSEQ multiplex PCR; TCRdb stores in-frame clones only, minus some. The sample contains about half a million clones, around 85% of which appear only once. All of the donors resided in Nashville, Tennessee, and each was a Caucasian adult. When samples were unsorted, roughly 91 million PBMCs were used for genomic DNA. The sample is drawn from a study of shared clonotypes between healthy human individuals. About the research overall: Ranging from 18 to 49 in age, donors were a couple of women and a few men. Whole-study findings and limits: Few donors restricted represented genetic and exposure-history diversity.

The chain employs TRBV4-3 and TRBJ2-3, with D unresolved. Sequenced sample: PBMCs. This sequence was found in a woman aged 35 to 49 in good health. Some clones in this sample may be carry-over from other donors' samples. CDR3 in amino acids: CASSQDSSLATQYF. In DNA form, the CDR3 reads TGCGCCAGCAGCCAAGATAGCAGCCTGGCTACGCAGTATTTT.